This section outlines one T cell receptor beta chain sequence together with its context. Assay: immunoSEQ multiplex PCR; the TCRdb copy retains only in-frame clones and omits some. The sample carries tens of thousands of clones, 65% to 75% recorded once. These data belong to a study of blood T cell repertoires in COVID-19. The CDR3 spans 17 residues. The V gene end was trimmed by 5 bases and the J gene end by 5 bases; junction bases not matched to a gene: 11. Germline V CDR1 and CDR2: SGHTA, FQGNSA. The chain is built from TRBV7-2 and TRBJ2-5; TRBD2 matches 13 bases. What was sequenced was peripheral blood. The clonotype originates from a woman of 80 years or more with acute or convalescent COVID-19. The CDR3 protein is CASSTRLAGGLAETQYF. In DNA, the CDR3 is TGTGCCAGCAGCACCAGACTAGCGGGAGGCTTGGCGGAGACCCAGTACTTC.